The clone carrying this T cell receptor beta chain has ten or more counts. Antigen: not known. The data were taken from a study of blood T cells in healthy people across ages. Study results and limitations: Greater diversity and more naive CD4+ cells were seen in long-lived donors than in aged donors. When one million T cells were used, diversity estimates were thought to be underestimates.

PCR was performed a second time for roughly 7 to 12 cycles using a sample-barcoded 5' primer and a J-beta primer mix. TCRdb re-called the 5' RACE reads with MiXCR, one entry per CDR3 protein. The data hold 1.2 million to 1.5 million distinct CDR3 sequences, with around two fifths observed a single time. This CDR3 is 13 amino acids long. J lost 5 bases, V lost 6 bases, and 7 bases had no gene match. Germline CDR1 is DFQATT and CDR2 is SNEGSKA (reference sequence). The TCR was taken from a young woman in good health. The material sequenced was blood. The chain employs TRBV20-1 and TRBJ2-7, with 10 nucleotides matching TRBD2. CDR3 loop: CSAPLLAGDEQYF. CDR3 DNA: TGCAGTGCCCCGCTCCTAGCGGGAGACGAGCAGTACTTC.